A single sample is the source of the 28 T cell receptor beta chains below, sequenced in a study of Graves' ophthalmopathy and Graves' hyperthyroidism. The TCR beta CDR3 regions underwent amplification from RNA transcripts. The first round was an RT-PCR with HTBI primers, and the second round was a multiplex PCR. In TCRdb, the multiplex PCR reads were re-called with MiXCR into one record per CDR3 protein. The sample includes around 1,000,000 distinct CDR3 sequences, about 35% of them seen just once. Specimen: peripheral blood or thyroid tissue (not recorded which). The receptors were sampled from an adult man with Graves' hyperthyroidism.

The V call is TRBV10-3, the J call TRBJ1-6; D may be TRBD1 (6 bases). Germline V lookup: CDR1 ENHRY, CDR2 SYGVKD. The V end was cut by 2 bases, the J end by 7 bases, with 12 bases between. The CDR3 totals 15 residues. CDR3 loop: CAISEGGGPNSPLHF. The CDR3 coding sequence is TGTGCCATCAGTGAGGGTGGGGGGCCCAATTCACCCCTCCACTTT.

Of note for this clonotype: The junction departs from germline at one end; a sequencing error may be responsible. V and J are TRBV7-8 and TRBJ1-5; 8 nucleotides agree with TRBD1. Germline CDR1 SGHVS, CDR2 FQNEAQ. The length of the CDR3 is 14 residues. Here the CDR3 DNA reads TGCGCCAGCAGCCAGGGGGCTTCGGGGCAGCCCCAGCATTTT. This sequence encodes CASSQGASGQPQHF. Looking up the rest from reference TRBV7-8 and TRBJ1-5 gives the full variable domain: GAGVSQSPRYKVAKRGQDVALRCDPISGHVSLFWYQQALGQGPEFLTYFQNEAQLDKSGLPSDRFFAERPEGSVSTLKIQRTQQEDSAVYLCASSQGASGQPQHFGDGTRLSIL.

This clonotype was observed many times. The chain has TRBV29-1 and TRBJ1-2; D gene unclear. V lost 3 bases to trimming and J lost 1 base, with 9 bases between them. Germline CDR1 and CDR2: SQVTM and ANQGSEA. The CDR3 spans 13 residues. This CDR3 reads CSVETSFNYGYTF. The DNA of the CDR3 is TGCAGCGTTGAGACCAGTTTTAACTATGGCTACACCTTC.

A few counts support this clonotype. The rearrangement uses TRBV12-3 or TRBV12-4 and TRBJ2-7; D not resolved. The CDR3 runs 15 residues. The germline V and J ends were trimmed by 4 bases and 3 bases, with 16 bases remaining between them. The CDR3 bases are TGTGCCAGCAGTTCTCCTCCCCACACAATCTACGAGCAGTACTTC. It is translated as CASSSPPHTIYEQYF.

V usage is TRBV3-1 and J usage is TRBJ1-2; 7 bases match TRBD1. With 4 bases clipped from V and 0 bases from J, the junction kept 5 bases outside the gene matches. Germline CDR1 and CDR2: LGHDT and YNNKEL (reference sequence). The CDR3 is made up of 15 amino acids. CDR3 sequence: CASSPGQRPNYGYTF. The CDR3 region has the DNA TGTGCCAGCAGCCCGGGACAGCGACCTAACTATGGCTACACCTTC. The complete variable domain, with remaining parts taken from reference TRBV3-1 and TRBJ1-2, reads DTAVSQTPKYLVTQMGNDKSIKCEQNLGHDTMYWYKQDSKKFLKIMFSYNNKELIINETVPNRFSPKSPDKAHLNLHINSLELGDSAVYFCASSPGQRPNYGYTFGSGTRLTVV.

The sample holds one count of this clonotype. This chain joins TRBV19 and TRBJ2-7; tentatively, D is TRBD1 or TRBD2 (6 bases each). The germline CDR1 and CDR2 sequences are LNHDA and SQIVND (reference sequence). The CDR3 consists of 11 residues. The V end was cut by 10 bases, the J end by 9 bases, with 16 bases between. CDR3 loop: CATRGGHGQYF. The CDR3 nucleotides are TGTGCCACCCGTGGGGGGCACGGGCAGTACTTC.

The chain carries TRBV10-3 and TRBJ1-2; no firm D call. V lost 6 bases, J lost 8 bases, and 16 bases lay in between. The CDR3 is 13 amino acids. The germline CDR1 and CDR2 sequences are ENHRY and SYGVKD. CDR3 amino acids: CAIRQVDGDGYTF. In DNA, the CDR3 is TGTGCCATCAGACAAGTCGATGGTGACGGCTACACCTTC.

The chain has TRBV20-1 and TRBJ2-2; no definite D call. The CDR3 has 15 amino acids. CDR1 DFQATT and CDR2 SNEGSKA come from the germline V gene (reference sequence). With 1 base removed from V and 0 bases from J, the gap between germline ends came to 9 bases. Here the CDR3 reads CSARVGYANTGELFF. Written as DNA, the CDR3 is TGCAGTGCTAGAGTGGGCTACGCGAACACCGGGGAGCTGTTTTTT.

In DNA form, the CDR3 reads TGTGCCATCAAGGAGGGGGACAATCAGCCCCAGCATTTT. It is translated as CAIKEGDNQPQHF. The rearrangement links TRBV10-3 to TRBJ1-5, with D maybe TRBD1 (6 bases). The germline V gene encodes CDR1 ENHRY and CDR2 SYGVKD. Trimming pared 7 bases from V and 3 bases from J, leaving 10 bases between. The CDR3 has 13 residues.

This clonotype was seen once. The junction does not match germline at one end; this may be a read error. This sequence joins TRBV24-1 and TRBJ2-5; D is unclear. Germline CDR1 is KGHDR and CDR2 is SFDVKD. The CDR3 length is 15 residues. CDR3 in amino acids: CTTSDTAEMGETQYF. The CDR3 bases are TGTACCACCAGTGACACCGCGGAGATGGGAGAGACCCAGTACTTC.

The J gene is TRBJ2-7, the V gene TRBV6-5; 7 bases line up with TRBD2. Unmatched junction bases numbered 22, after V lost 10 bases and J lost 7 bases. CDR3 length: 16 residues. Germline V gives CDR1 MNHEY, CDR2 SVGAGI. CDR3 region: CANSRREGFSGNEQYF. CDR3 in DNA: TGTGCCAACAGCCGGCGGGAAGGGTTCAGCGGGAATGAGCAGTACTTC.

This clonotype was counted once. The chain carries TRBV11-2 and TRBJ2-3; 8 positions agree with TRBD2. Germline V gene lookup returns CDR1 SGHAT and CDR2 FQNNGV. There are 13 residues in the CDR3. V trimming: 10 bases; J trimming: 2 bases; junction bases outside the gene matches: 5. The CDR3 region has the DNA TGTGCCACCGCAGCGGGGGACACAGATACGCAGTATTTT. Protein sequence: CATAAGDTDTQYF.

This clonotype has only a few counts. The rearrangement links TRBV28 to TRBJ1-2; no reliable D call. V gave up 6 bases and J gave up 6 bases, with 8 bases separating them. The germline gives CDR1 MDHEN, CDR2 SYDVKM. The CDR3 totals 11 residues. This CDR3 reads CASSSENGYTF. DNA for the CDR3: TGTGCCAGCAGCAGCGAAAATGGCTACACCTTC.

The V call is TRBV11-1, the J call TRBJ2-7; 9 bases fit TRBD2. Trimming removed 6 bases from V and 7 bases from J; junction bases left unmatched: 13. Looked up from germline, CDR1 is SGHAT and CDR2 is FQDESV (reference sequence). This CDR3 comprises 15 residues. The CDR3 nucleotides read TGTGCCAGCAGTTATAGCGGGAGTGGGTTACGGGAGCAGTACTTC. Residues: CASSYSGSGLREQYF.

This rearrangement joins TRBV10-3 to TRBJ1-5, with D maybe TRBD1 (5 bases). Trimming cost V 0 bases and J 11 bases, with 14 bases left between them. Germline assignment: CDR1 ENHRY and CDR2 SYGVKD. The CDR3 length is 14 residues. CDR3: CAISESGGSETQHF. CDR3 nucleotides: TGTGCCATCAGTGAGTCGGGGGGTTCCGAGACCCAGCATTTT.

This clonotype has a handful of counts. The rearrangement links TRBV11-2 to TRBJ2-5, with D unresolved. V was cut by 1 base and J by 0 bases, with 9 bases left in between. This CDR3 comprises 15 residues. In germline, CDR1 is SGHAT, CDR2 FQNNGV. In DNA, the CDR3 is TGTGCCAGCAGCTTAGGGGCACGGAACCAAGAGACCCAGTACTTC. It is translated as CASSLGARNQETQYF. Using reference TRBV11-2 and TRBJ2-5 for the parts outside the CDR3, the full variable domain is EAGVAQSPRYKIIEKRQSVAFWCNPISGHATLYWYQQILGQGPKLLIQFQNNGVVDDSQLPKDRFSAERLKGVDSTLKIQPAKLEDSAVYLCASSLGARNQETQYFGPGTRLLVL.

As concerns this clonotype: Being one base from a much bigger clone, this may be a read error. J is TRBJ2-6 and V is TRBV7-2, with D perhaps matching TRBD1 (6 bases). V shed 5 bases and J shed 4 bases, with 24 bases lying between them. Germline V lookup: CDR1 SGHTA, CDR2 FQGNSA. The CDR3 totals 19 residues. In nucleotides, the CDR3 is TGTGCCAGCAGCCGAGGCACAACAACGAGGGGGTCCGGGGCCAACGTCCTGACTTTC. This gives the protein CASSRGTTTRGSGANVLTF. Complete variable domain (other parts from reference TRBV7-2 and TRBJ2-6): GAGVSQSPSNKVTEKGKDVELRCDPISGHTALYWYRQSLGQGLEFLIYFQGNSAPDKSGLPSDRFSAERTGGSVSTLTIQRTQQEDSAVYLCASSRGTTTRGSGANVLTFGAGSRLTVL.

V usage is TRBV6-5 and J usage is TRBJ1-4, with 9 bases that match TRBD1. CDR3 length: 14 residues. CDR1 is MNHEY, CDR2 SVGAGI, per germline. V was pared by 5 bases and J by 7 bases, with 5 bases of the junction left unmatched. CDR3 residues: CASSETGGSEKLFF. CDR3 nucleotide sequence: TGTGCCAGCAGTGAGACAGGGGGTAGTGAAAAACTGTTTTTT.

This chain connects TRBV10-3 to TRBJ2-5; possible D gene TRBD2, 5 bases. The CDR3 contains 12 residues. Germline CDR1 is ENHRY and CDR2 is SYGVKD. Trimming removed 8 bases at V and 5 bases at J, with 12 bases between. The CDR3 loop reads CAIGQAGETQYF. CDR3 nucleotides: TGTGCCATCGGCCAGGCGGGCGAGACCCAGTACTTC.

J is TRBJ2-5 and V is TRBV19, with TRBD1 matching 7 bases. V lost 6 bases to trimming and J lost 5 bases; unmatched junction nucleotides: 9. The germline gives CDR1 LNHDA, CDR2 SQIVND (reference sequence). There are 14 residues in the CDR3. The CDR3 sequence: CASSETGRSETQYF. The CDR3 region has the DNA TGTGCCAGTAGCGAGACAGGGAGAAGTGAGACCCAGTACTTC.

The chain combines TRBV15 with TRBJ2-5, with a tentative D call TRBD2 (5 bases). The J call may be in error: the DNA end matches TRBJ2-1 better. CDR1 is LNHNV and CDR2 is YYDKDF in the germline V gene (reference sequence). This CDR3 has 16 residues. Written as DNA, the CDR3 is TGTGCCACCAGCAGAGGACTGGACTTCGACTACAATGAGCAGTTCTTC. This sequence encodes CATSRGLDFDYNEQFF.

This chain uses TRBV15 with TRBJ1-3; no reliable D call. Trimming shortened V by 4 bases and J by 2 bases, and 12 bases separated the two germline ends. This CDR3 has 15 residues. Germline-derived CDR1 and CDR2 are LNHNV and YYDKDF (reference sequence). CDR3 nucleotides: TGTGCCACCAGCACTTACCCGGGGACTGGAAACACCATATATTTT. It translates to CATSTYPGTGNTIYF.

This clonotype was seen ten or more times. The chain recombines TRBV2 with TRBJ2-7; a possible D gene is TRBD2 (6 bases). The germline V gene encodes CDR1 SNHLY and CDR2 FYNNEI. V was pared by 7 bases and J by 3 bases, with 10 bases between. This CDR3 region has 12 residues. In DNA form, the CDR3 reads TGTGCCAGCACCCGGCGGGACTACGAGCAGTACTTC. Translated: CASTRRDYEQYF.

Only a few counts were recorded for this clonotype. V gene TRBV12-3 or TRBV12-4 combines with J gene TRBJ2-6, with D hard to call. There are 17 residues in the CDR3. Deletions cut 3 bases from V and 2 bases from J, with 14 bases between. The CDR3 nucleotides are TGTGCCAGCAGTTTCAGTCGAGTAAGGGCTGGGGCCAACGTCCTGACTTTC. Protein product: CASSFSRVRAGANVLTF.

This clonotype was recorded at least ten times. The genes are TRBV24-1 and TRBJ2-7; D gene ambiguous. The CDR3 is 12 amino acids. Per the germline V gene, CDR1 is KGHDR and CDR2 is SFDVKD. Trimming left V 4 bases short and J 5 bases short, with 8 bases between. The CDR3 protein is CATSESSNEQYF. CDR3 nucleotide sequence: TGTGCCACCAGTGAGAGTAGTAACGAGCAGTACTTC.

This clonotype appeared many times. This chain links TRBV14 with TRBJ2-7, with a weak D call TRBD2 (5 bases). V dropped 5 bases and J dropped 3 bases, with 20 bases sitting between them. The CDR3 consists of 16 residues. CDR1 is SGHDN, CDR2 FVKESK, per germline. In DNA, the CDR3 is TGTGCCAGCAGCATCCGAACGAGCGGAAGACTCTACGAGCAGTACTTC. This encodes CASSIRTSGRLYEQYF.

This sequence joins TRBV13 and TRBJ2-2; tentative D call: TRBD2 (6 bases). Germline CDR1 and CDR2: PRHDT and FYEKMQ (reference sequence). The V end was cut by 5 bases, the J end by 6 bases, with 16 bases between. The CDR3 is 15 residues long. In DNA, the CDR3 is TGTGCCAGCAGCCACGTCGGGGGAGCGGCCGGGGAGCTGTTTTTT. It yields the protein CASSHVGGAAGELFF.

This chain uses TRBV7-8 with TRBJ2-5; the D gene could be TRBD1 or TRBD2 (5 bases each). Germline CDR1 is SGHVS and CDR2 is FQNEAQ. The V gene lost 6 bases and the J gene lost 0 bases, with 20 bases spanning the gap. The CDR3 length is 17 residues. The CDR3 reads CASRPLGLGEYQETQYF. Here the CDR3 DNA reads TGTGCCAGCAGACCCTTGGGTTTAGGGGAGTACCAAGAGACCCAGTACTTC.